This TCR beta chain was observed in a study of blood T cell repertoires in COVID-19. Original methodology: Amplification with reference gene primers provided the estimates of nucleated cell counts. The protocol was immunoSEQ multiplex PCR, while the TCRdb copy is restricted to in-frame clones and leaves out a portion. V and J calls and clone size are those listed in that table; D and trimming were worked out from the DNA. The sample holds roughly 80,000 clones, roughly nine tenths seen once. The CDR3 is made up of 15 amino acids. V shed 10 bases, J shed 4 bases, and the junction held 14 bases outside the gene matches. Germline loops: CDR1 MNHNY, CDR2 SVGAGI (reference sequence).

This clonotype originated in a woman aged 45-60 years in a cohort sampled during active COVID-19. This chain joins TRBV6-6 and TRBJ1-1; TRBD1 aligns across 8 bases. Specimen: peripheral blood. CDR3: CATSGQVRRSTEAFF. Here the CDR3 DNA reads TGTGCCACCTCGGGACAGGTTAGGCGAAGCACTGAAGCTTTCTTT.